Below, one T cell receptor beta chain is given with its context. This entry is derived from a study of Graves' ophthalmopathy and Graves' hyperthyroidism. The study amplified TCR beta CDR3 regions using RNA transcripts. Second-round multiplex PCR came after first-round RT-PCR with HTBI primers. A single record per CDR3 protein comes from TCRdb applying MiXCR to the multiplex PCR reads. The table records approximately 45,000 distinct CDR3 sequences, 50% of them present only once. The sequence derives from an adult man with Graves' ophthalmopathy. Sequencing was carried out using peripheral blood.

CDR3: CASSSGLAKETQYF. In DNA, the CDR3 is TGTGCCAGCAGCTCGGGGCTAGCCAAAGAGACCCAGTACTTC. The chain carries TRBV5-6 and TRBJ2-5, with D perhaps TRBD1 or TRBD2 (5 bases each). The CDR3 sequence is 14 residues long. The germline V gene encodes CDR1 SGHDT and CDR2 YYEEEE. The V gene lost 3 bases and the J gene lost 3 bases, with 12 bases spanning the gap.